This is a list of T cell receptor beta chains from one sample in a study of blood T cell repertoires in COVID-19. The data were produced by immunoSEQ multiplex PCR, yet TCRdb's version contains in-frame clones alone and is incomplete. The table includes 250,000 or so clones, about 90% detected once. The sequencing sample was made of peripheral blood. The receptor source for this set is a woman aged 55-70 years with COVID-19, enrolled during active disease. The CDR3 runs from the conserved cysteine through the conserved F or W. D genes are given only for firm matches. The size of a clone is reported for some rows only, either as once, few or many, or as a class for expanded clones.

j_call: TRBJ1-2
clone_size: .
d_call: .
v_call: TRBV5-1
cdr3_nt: TGCGCCAGCAGCTTGGGCCAGGCTGAGATCTATGGCTACACCTTC
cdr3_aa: CASSLGQAEIYGYTF

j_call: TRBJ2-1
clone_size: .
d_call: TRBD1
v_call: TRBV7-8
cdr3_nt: TGTGCCAGCAGCAGTGACAGGGTAGTGTACAATGAGCAGTTCTTC
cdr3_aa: CASSSDRVVYNEQFF

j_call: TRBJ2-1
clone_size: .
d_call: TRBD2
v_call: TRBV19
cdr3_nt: TGTGCCAGTAGTGGAGACTTACTAGCGGAGCAGTTCTTC
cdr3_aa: CASSGDLLAEQFF

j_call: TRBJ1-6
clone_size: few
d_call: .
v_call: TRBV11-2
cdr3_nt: TGTGCCAGCAGCTTAGCCCAGGCCTCCTCTAATTCACCCCTCCACTTT
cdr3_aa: CASSLAQASSNSPLHF

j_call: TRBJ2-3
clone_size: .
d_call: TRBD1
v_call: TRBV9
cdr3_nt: TGTGCCAGCAGCGTAGCTCCAGGGGGACGAGATACGCAGTATTTT
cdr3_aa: CASSVAPGGRDTQYF

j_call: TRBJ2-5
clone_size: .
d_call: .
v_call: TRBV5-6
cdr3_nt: TGTGCCAGCAGCTGGGGCGCGGGATATTCAGAGACCCAGTACTTC
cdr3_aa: CASSWGAGYSETQYF

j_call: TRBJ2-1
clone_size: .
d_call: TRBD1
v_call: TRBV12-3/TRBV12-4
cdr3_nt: TGTGCCAGCAGACTGCTTCCTGACAGGGTACCGTTCTTC
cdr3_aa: CASRLLPDRVPFF

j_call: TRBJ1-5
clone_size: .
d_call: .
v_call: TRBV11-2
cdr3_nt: TGTGCCAGCAGCTCTGAGGCCCATCAGCCCCAGCATTTT
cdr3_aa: CASSSEAHQPQHF

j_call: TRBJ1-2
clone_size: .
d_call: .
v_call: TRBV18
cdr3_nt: TGTGCCAGCTCACGGCGAGGGACTCAGGGATATGGCTACACCTTC
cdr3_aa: CASSRRGTQGYGYTF

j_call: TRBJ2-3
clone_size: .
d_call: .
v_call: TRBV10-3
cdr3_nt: TGTGCCATCAGTGAGTCCACCAGCTGGAAGGGGCGCACAGATACGCAGTATTTT
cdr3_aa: CAISESTSWKGRTDTQYF

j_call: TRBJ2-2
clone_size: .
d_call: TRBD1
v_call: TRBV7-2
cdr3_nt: TGTGCCAGCAGCTCAAGGACAGGACAAAACACCGGGGAGCTGTTTTTT
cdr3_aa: CASSSRTGQNTGELFF

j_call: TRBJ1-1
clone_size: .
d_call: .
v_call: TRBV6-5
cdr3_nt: TGTGCCAGCAGTTACTCCCATTGGGGGGACACTGAAGCTTTCTTT
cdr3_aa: CASSYSHWGDTEAFF

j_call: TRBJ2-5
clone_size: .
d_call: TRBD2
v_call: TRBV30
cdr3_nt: TGTGCCTGGAGTGTACGAACCTGGGGAGGGGAGACCCAGTACTTC
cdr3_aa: CAWSVRTWGGETQYF

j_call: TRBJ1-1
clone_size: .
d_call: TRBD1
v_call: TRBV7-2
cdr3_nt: TGTGCCAGCAGCCTTGAGACAGGGGTGCCTGAAGCTTTCTTT
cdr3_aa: CASSLETGVPEAFF

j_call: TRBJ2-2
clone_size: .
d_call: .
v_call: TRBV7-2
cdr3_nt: TGTGCCAGCAGCTTAGTTACGGGAAACACCGGGGAGCTGTTTTTT
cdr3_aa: CASSLVTGNTGELFF

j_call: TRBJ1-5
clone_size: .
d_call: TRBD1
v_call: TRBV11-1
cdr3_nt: TGTGCCAGCAGCCAGGGACAGCCGAATCAGCCCCAGCATTTT
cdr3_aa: CASSQGQPNQPQHF

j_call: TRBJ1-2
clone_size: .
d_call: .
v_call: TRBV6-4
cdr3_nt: TGTGCCAGCAGTGACTCGGGTCCGGGGTTTGGCTACACCTTC
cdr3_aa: CASSDSGPGFGYTF

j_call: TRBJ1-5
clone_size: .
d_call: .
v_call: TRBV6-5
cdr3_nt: TGTGCCAGCGAGGGACTAGTCAATCAGCCCCAGCATTTT
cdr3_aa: CASEGLVNQPQHF

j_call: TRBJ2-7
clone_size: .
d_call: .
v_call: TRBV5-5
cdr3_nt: TGTGCCAGCACCCCGGGTCATGCCTACGAGCAGTACTTC
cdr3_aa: CASTPGHAYEQYF

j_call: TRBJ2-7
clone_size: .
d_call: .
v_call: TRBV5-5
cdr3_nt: TGTGCCAGCAGCCCGAGCTCCTACGAGCAGTACTTC
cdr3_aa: CASSPSSYEQYF

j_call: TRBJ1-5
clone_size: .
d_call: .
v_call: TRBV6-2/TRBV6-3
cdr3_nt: TGTGCCAGCAGTCAGGGTGGTCAGCCCCAGCATTTT
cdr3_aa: CASSQGGQPQHF

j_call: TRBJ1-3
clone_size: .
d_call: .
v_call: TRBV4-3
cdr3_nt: TGCGCCAGCAGCCAAGTCAAAACAGGGTCGCTCGGAAACACCATATATTTT
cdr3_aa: CASSQVKTGSLGNTIYF

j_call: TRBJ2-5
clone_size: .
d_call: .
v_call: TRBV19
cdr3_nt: TGTGCCAGTAGCCAGGGAGAGACCCAGTACTTC
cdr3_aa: CASSQGETQYF

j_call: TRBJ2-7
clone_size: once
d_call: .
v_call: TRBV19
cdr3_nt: TGTGCCACCTCACTAGCTTCGGGCTACGAGCAGTACTTC
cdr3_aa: CATSLASGYEQYF

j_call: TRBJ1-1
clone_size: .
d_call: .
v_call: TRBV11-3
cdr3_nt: TGTGCCAGCAGCTTAGGATACAGGGCTGAAGCTTTCTTT
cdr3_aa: CASSLGYRAEAFF

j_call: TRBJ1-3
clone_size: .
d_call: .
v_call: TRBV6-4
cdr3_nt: TGTGCCAGCAGCTTACAGGGTAAAGAAAATTACACCATATATTTT
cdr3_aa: CASSLQGKENYTIYF

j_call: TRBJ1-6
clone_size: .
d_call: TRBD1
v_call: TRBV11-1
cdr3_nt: TGTGCCAGCAGCTTAGCGCCGGACAGGGTGTCACCCCTCCACTTT
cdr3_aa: CASSLAPDRVSPLHF

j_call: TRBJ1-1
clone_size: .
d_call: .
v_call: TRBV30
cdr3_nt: TGTGCCTGGAGTTTAAACAGGAACACTGAAGCTTTCTTT
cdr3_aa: CAWSLNRNTEAFF

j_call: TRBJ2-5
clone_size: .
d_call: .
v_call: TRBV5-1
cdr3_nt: TGCGCCAGCAGCTTGGAAACACAGGGCGGGGAGACCCAGTACTTC
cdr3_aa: CASSLETQGGETQYF

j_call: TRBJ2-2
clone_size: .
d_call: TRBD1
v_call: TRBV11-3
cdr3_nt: TGTGCCAGCAGTTTGACAGGGTCGGGCACCGGGGAGCTGTTTTTT
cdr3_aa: CASSLTGSGTGELFF

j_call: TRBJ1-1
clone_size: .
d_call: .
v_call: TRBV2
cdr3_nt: TGTGCCAGCAGTGAAAGGGGGACCGGGACTGAAGCTTTCTTT
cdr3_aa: CASSERGTGTEAFF

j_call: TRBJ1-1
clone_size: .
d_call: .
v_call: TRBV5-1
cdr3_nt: TGCGCCAGCAGCGGTGATCAGGGTTTGAACACTGAAGCTTTCTTT
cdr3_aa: CASSGDQGLNTEAFF

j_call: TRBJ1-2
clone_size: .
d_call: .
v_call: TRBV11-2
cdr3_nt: TGTGCCAGCAGCTTAGACGGAACACCGGGACATCCGTTGAACTATGGCTACACCTTC
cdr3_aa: CASSLDGTPGHPLNYGYTF

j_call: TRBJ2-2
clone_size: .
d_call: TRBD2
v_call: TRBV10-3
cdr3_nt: TGTGCCATCAGTGAGACTAGCGGGGGGGATAATACCGGGGAGCTGTTTTTT
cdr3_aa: CAISETSGGDNTGELFF

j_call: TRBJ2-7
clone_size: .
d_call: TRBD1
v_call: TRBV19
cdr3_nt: TGTGCCAGTAGTACGACAGGGGGCGACGAGCAGTACTTC
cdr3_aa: CASSTTGGDEQYF

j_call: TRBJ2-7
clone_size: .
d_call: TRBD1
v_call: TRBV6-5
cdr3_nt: TGTGCCAGCAGTCTCCTGACAGGGTCCTCCTACGAGCAGTACTTC
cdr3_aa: CASSLLTGSSYEQYF

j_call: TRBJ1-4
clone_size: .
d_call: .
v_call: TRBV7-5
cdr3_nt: TGTGCCAGAAGCCTACCGGTTGAGAAACTGTTTTTT
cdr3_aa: CARSLPVEKLFF

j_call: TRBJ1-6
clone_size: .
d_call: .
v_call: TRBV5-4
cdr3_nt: TGTGCCAGCAGCTTGGTTTTTCAGGGGCGGAATTCACCCCTCCACTTT
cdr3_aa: CASSLVFQGRNSPLHF

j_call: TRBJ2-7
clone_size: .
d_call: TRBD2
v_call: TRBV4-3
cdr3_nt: TGCGCCAGCAGCCAAGATCAAGCGGGGGGCCTTGCCTACGAGCAGTACTTC
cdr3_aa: CASSQDQAGGLAYEQYF

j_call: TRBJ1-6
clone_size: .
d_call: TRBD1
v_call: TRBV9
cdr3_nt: TGTGCCAGCAGCAAATCGGGACAGGGGGAATCACCCCTCCACTTT
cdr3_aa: CASSKSGQGESPLHF

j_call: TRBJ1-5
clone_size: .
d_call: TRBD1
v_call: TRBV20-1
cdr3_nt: TGCAGTGCTAGTGGAGGGGGCAGTCAGCCCCAGCATTTT
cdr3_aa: CSASGGGSQPQHF

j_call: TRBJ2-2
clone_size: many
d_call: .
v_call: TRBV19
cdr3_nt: TGTGCCACCGACGCGACCCCGGGGGCGGGGGCGAACACCGGGGAGCTGTTTTTT
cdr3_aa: CATDATPGAGANTGELFF

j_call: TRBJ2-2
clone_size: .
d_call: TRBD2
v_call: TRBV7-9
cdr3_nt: TGTGCCAGCAGAGGGACTAGCGGGACCGGGGAGCTGTTTTTT
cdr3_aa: CASRGTSGTGELFF

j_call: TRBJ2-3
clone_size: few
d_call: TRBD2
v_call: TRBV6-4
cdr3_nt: TGTGCCAGCAGTGGTAGCGGGGGGGCCACAGATACGCAGTATTTT
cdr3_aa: CASSGSGGATDTQYF

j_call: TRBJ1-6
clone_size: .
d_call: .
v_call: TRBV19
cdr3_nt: TGTGCCAGTAGTCCCGATCCCACAGGGCCGGCGAATTCACCCCTCCACTTT
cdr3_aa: CASSPDPTGPANSPLHF

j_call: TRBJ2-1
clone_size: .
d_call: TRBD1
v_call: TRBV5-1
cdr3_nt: TGCGCCAGCAACTACATGGGGACAGAGGAGTACAATGAGCAGTTCTTC
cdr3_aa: CASNYMGTEEYNEQFF

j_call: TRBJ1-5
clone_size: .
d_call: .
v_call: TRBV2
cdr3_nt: TGTGCCAGCAAGGGGCACGGCAATCAGCCCCAGCATTTT
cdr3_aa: CASKGHGNQPQHF

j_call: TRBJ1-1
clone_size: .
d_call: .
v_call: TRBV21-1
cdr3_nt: TGTGCCAGCAGCAACGGTAGAGGGGACAGGGAGGGGAACACTGAAGCTTTCTTT
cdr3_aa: CASSNGRGDREGNTEAFF

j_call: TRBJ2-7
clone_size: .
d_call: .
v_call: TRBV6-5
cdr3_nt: TGTGCCAGCAGTTCCCCAGGGTTCGGCGAGCAGTACTTC
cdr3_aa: CASSSPGFGEQYF

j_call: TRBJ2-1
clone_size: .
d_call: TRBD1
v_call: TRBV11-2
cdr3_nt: TGTGCCAGCAGCTCGGGGACAGGGCCCAGGAATGAGCAGTTCTTC
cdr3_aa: CASSSGTGPRNEQFF

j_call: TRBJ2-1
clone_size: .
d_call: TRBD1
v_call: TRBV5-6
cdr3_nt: TGTGCCAGCAGCATAGACAGGGGAGAAGTCTACAATGAGCAGTTCTTC
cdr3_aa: CASSIDRGEVYNEQFF

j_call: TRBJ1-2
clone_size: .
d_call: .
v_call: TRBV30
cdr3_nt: TGTGCCTGGAGCGCCCGGGGCTATGGCTACACCTTC
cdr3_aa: CAWSARGYGYTF

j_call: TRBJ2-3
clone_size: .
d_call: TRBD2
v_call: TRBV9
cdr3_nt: TGTGCCAGCAGCGTAACTCCGACTAGCGGGGGAGGCACGCAGTATTTT
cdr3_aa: CASSVTPTSGGGTQYF

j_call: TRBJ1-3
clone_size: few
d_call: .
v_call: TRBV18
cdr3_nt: TGTGCCAGCTCACCACCGTCCAGGCTGTTGGCAGCTGGAAACACCATATATTTT
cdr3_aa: CASSPPSRLLAAGNTIYF

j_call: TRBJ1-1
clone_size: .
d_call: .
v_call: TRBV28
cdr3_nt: TGTGCCAGCCGAGAATTAGGGAGACGGGGAAACACTGAAGCTTTCTTT
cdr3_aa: CASRELGRRGNTEAFF

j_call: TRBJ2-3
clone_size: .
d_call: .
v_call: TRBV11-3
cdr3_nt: TGTGCCAGCAGCCCAGGTCCTGTCGCTAGCACAGATACGCAGTATTTT
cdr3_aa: CASSPGPVASTDTQYF

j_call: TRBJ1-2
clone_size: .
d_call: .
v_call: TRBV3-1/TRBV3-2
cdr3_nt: TGTGCCAGCAACCCGGGGGGGGTCGGCTATGGCTACACCTTC
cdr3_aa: CASNPGGVGYGYTF